Below are 5 T cell receptor beta chains sequenced from a single sample in a study of cytomegalovirus exposure and HLA in healthy donors. The PCR made use of 60 Vbeta and 13 Jbeta primers. Using immunoSEQ multiplex PCR, the repertoire was profiled, and TCRdb retains in-frame clones only, with some absent. Here the sample spans roughly 97,000 clones, approximately 78% being singletons. Sequenced: PBMCs. Receptors originate from a woman aged 40 to 49 in good health and CMV-seronegative.

This chain links TRBV7-2 with TRBJ2-1; 7 nucleotides line up with TRBD2. The CDR3 spans 15 residues. Germline CDR1 reads SGHTA; CDR2 reads FQGNSA. V lost 3 bases and J lost 6; bases outside the gene matches: 8. The CDR3 is CASSLAGVGFNEQFF. The CDR3 region has the DNA TGTGCCAGCAGCTTGGCGGGAGTGGGTTTCAATGAGCAGTTCTTC.

The chain is built from TRBV5-5 and TRBJ2-7; D might be TRBD2 (5 bases). The germline V gene encodes CDR1 SGHKS and CDR2 YYEKEE (reference sequence). This CDR3 has 13 amino acids. Deletions cut 4 bases from V and 3 bases from J, with 11 bases between. DNA for the CDR3: TGTGCCAGCAGCCTAGGACTTAACTACGAGCAGTACTTC. It encodes CASSLGLNYEQYF.

The V and J genes are TRBV6-6 and TRBJ1-1; 9 positions match TRBD1. Germline V gene data show CDR1 as MNHNY and CDR2 as SVGAGI (reference sequence). The trim removed 6 bases at V and 7 bases at J, leaving 3 bases unmatched. The CDR3 is 12 residues long. The CDR3, as DNA: TGTGCCAGCAGGCGGGGACAGGGTGAAGCTTTCTTT. Its protein product is CASRRGQGEAFF.

V gene TRBV19 combines with J gene TRBJ1-5; D unclear. V lost 2 bases to trimming and J lost 7 bases, with 12 bases between them. The CDR3 contains 14 residues. Germline values: CDR1 LNHDA, CDR2 SQIVND (reference sequence). CDR3 in DNA: TGTGCCAGTAGTATACGGGGATCAGGACAGCCCCAGCATTTT. Amino acids: CASSIRGSGQPQHF.

This chain uses TRBV28 with TRBJ2-1; 11 positions match TRBD2. This CDR3 comprises 15 residues. In germline, CDR1 is MDHEN, CDR2 SYDVKM. V lost 1 base to trimming and J lost 7 bases; unmatched junction nucleotides: 3. The CDR3 bases are TGTGCCAGCAGTTTATCTACTAGCGGGAGAAATGAGCAGTTCTTC. As protein: CASSLSTSGRNEQFF.